Included here is one T cell receptor (beta chain) sequence, with context. This specimen comes from a study of CD8 T cells in ankylosing spondylitis. Libraries for TCR beta were made by quantitative 5'-RACE with molecular barcodes. TCRdb used MiXCR to reprocess the 5' RACE reads, holding one entry per CDR3 protein. In the table there are 190,000 or so distinct CDR3 sequences, over 10% of which are singletons. Trimming left V 6 bases short and J 5 bases short, with 10 bases between. The CDR3 has 13 amino acids. CDR1 is SEHNR and CDR2 is FQNEAQ in the germline V gene (reference sequence). This clonotype was obtained from a male donor with ankylosing spondylitis or in good health (not recorded which). This chain connects TRBV7-9 to TRBJ2-2; D is perhaps TRBD1 (5 bases). Sample: blood, either unsorted or a sorted T cell fraction (not recorded which). CDR3 in DNA: TGTGCCAGCAGGCCGTCAGGGACCGGGGAGCTGTTTTTT. As protein: CASRPSGTGELFF.